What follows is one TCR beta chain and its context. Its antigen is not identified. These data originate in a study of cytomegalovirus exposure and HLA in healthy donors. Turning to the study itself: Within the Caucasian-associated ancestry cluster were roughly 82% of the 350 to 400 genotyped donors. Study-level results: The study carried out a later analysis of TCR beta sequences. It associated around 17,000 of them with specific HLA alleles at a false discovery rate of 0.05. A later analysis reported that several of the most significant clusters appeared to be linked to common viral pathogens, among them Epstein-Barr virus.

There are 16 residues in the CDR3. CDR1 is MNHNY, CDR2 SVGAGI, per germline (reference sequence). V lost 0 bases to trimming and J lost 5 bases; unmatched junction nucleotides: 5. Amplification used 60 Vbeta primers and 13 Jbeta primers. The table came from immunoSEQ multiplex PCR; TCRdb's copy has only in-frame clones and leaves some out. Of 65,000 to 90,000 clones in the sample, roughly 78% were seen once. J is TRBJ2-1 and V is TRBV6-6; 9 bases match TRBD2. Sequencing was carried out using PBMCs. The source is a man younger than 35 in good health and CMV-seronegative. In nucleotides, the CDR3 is TGTGCCAGCAGTTACTCCCCAGCGGGGGGTAACAATGAGCAGTTCTTC. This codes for CASSYSPAGGNNEQFF.